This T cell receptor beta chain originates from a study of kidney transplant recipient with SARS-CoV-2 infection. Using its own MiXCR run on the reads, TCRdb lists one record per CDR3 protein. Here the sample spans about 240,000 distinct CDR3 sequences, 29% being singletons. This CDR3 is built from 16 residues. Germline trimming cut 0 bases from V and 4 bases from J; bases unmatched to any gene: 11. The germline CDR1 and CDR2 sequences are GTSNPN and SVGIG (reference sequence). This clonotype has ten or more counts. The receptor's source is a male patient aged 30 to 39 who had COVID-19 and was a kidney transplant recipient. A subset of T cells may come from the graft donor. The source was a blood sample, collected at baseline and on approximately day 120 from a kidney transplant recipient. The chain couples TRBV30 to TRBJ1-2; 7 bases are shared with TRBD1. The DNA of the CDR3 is TGTGCCTGGAGTGTACGGAGGACAGGAGGAACCTATGGCTACACCTTC. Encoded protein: CAWSVRRTGGTYGYTF.